This entry lists 28 T cell receptor beta chains sequenced from one sample in a study of T cells in Graves' hyperthyroidism and ophthalmopathy. Using RNA transcripts as the source, TCR beta CDR3 regions were amplified. An initial round of RT-PCR targeting the TCR CDR3 relied on the HTBI primer set. MiXCR, run by TCRdb on the multiplex PCR reads, gives a single entry per CDR3 protein. This table holds approximately 610,000 distinct CDR3 sequences, about 15% found once. The specimen sequenced was blood. These receptors were obtained from a woman between 40 and 55 years old with Graves' ophthalmopathy.

This clonotype was recorded at least ten times. V usage is TRBV12-3 or TRBV12-4 and J usage is TRBJ2-1, with TRBD1 matching over 7 bases. The CDR3 length is 17 residues. V trimming: 6 bases; J trimming: 2 bases; junction bases outside the gene matches: 13. Here the CDR3 DNA reads TGTGCCAGCAGCCTAGAAAGGGGGCTTCATACCTACAATGAGCAGTTCTTC. As protein: CASSLERGLHTYNEQFF.

This clonotype was found many times. The chain couples TRBV19 to TRBJ2-2; D is ambiguous. With 3 bases removed from V and 5 bases from J, the gap between germline ends came to 16 bases. This CDR3 is 16 amino acids long. Germline V CDR1 and CDR2: LNHDA, SQIVND (reference sequence). The CDR3 reads CASSIFGGTGTGELFF. The CDR3 nucleotides read TGTGCCAGTAGTATCTTCGGCGGTACCGGTACCGGGGAGCTGTTTTTT.

This clonotype was detected many times. Written as DNA, the CDR3 is TGTGCCAGCAGCATCACTAGCGGATTTAGCTCCTACAATGAGCAGTTCTTC. Its protein product is CASSITSGFSSYNEQFF. The chain employs TRBV6-4 and TRBJ2-1; 8 bases align to TRBD2. The CDR3 is 17 amino acids. Looked up from germline, CDR1 is MRHNA and CDR2 is SNTAGT. Losses at the gene ends were 6 bases for V and 0 bases for J; bases not matched to a gene: 10.

The chain employs TRBV6-2 or TRBV6-3 and TRBJ1-1, with a possible D match to TRBD1 (6 bases). Germline loops: CDR1 MNHEY, CDR2 SVGEGT. The length of the CDR3 is 13 residues. Trimming cost V 3 bases and J 4 bases, with 9 bases left between them. The CDR3 loop is CASSYTTGTEAFF. Here the CDR3 DNA reads TGTGCCAGCAGTTATACGACAGGCACTGAAGCTTTCTTT.

CDR3 DNA sequence: TGTGCCAGCAGTGGAGACCTCTCCTACGAGCAGTACTTC. Translated: CASSGDLSYEQYF. The chain is built from TRBV6-1 and TRBJ2-7, with D uncertain. The CDR3 length is 13 residues. Germline V gene lookup returns CDR1 MNHNS and CDR2 SASEGT. Trimming took 4 bases from V and 0 from J, leaving 7 bases between them.

In this sample, this clonotype turned up many times. This CDR3 is CSARDLREANYGYTF. CDR3 DNA: TGCAGTGCTAGGGATCTCCGTGAGGCTAACTATGGCTACACCTTC. The gene calls are TRBV20-1 and TRBJ1-2; no definite D call. The germline V gene encodes CDR1 DFQATT and CDR2 SNEGSKA (reference sequence). The V end lost 3 bases, the J end lost 0 bases, and 14 bases lay between the germline ends. The CDR3 has 15 amino acids.

The chain joins TRBV20-1 to TRBJ1-6; no reliable D call. V was cut by 0 bases and J by 14 bases, with 17 bases left in between. The CDR3 runs 14 residues. Germline V gene data show CDR1 as DFQATT and CDR2 as SNEGSKA (reference sequence). The chain's CDR3 is CSARDWQAGLALHF. The CDR3 DNA reads TGCAGTGCTAGAGATTGGCAGGCCGGGTTGGCCCTCCACTTT.

With regard to this clonotype: The CDR3 does not end in the conserved phenylalanine or tryptophan, so this is likely a read error. The chain is built from TRBV28 and TRBJ2-7, with 10 bases lining up with TRBD1. CDR3 length equals 15 residues. Germline V CDR1 and CDR2: MDHEN, SYDVKM. Germline trimming cut 4 bases from V and 1 base from J; bases unmatched to any gene: 4. The CDR3 DNA reads as TGTGCCAGCAGTTCGACAGGGGGCTCATCCTACGAGCAGTACCTC. Amino acid sequence: CASSSTGGSSYEQYL.

This clonotype showed up many times. V usage is TRBV29-1 and J usage is TRBJ1-1; D is ambiguous. The CDR3 is 11 amino acids. V was shortened by 2 bases and J by 5 bases, with 6 bases between the two germline ends. Germline CDR1 SQVTM, CDR2 ANQGSEA. CDR3 in amino acids: CSVELGTEAFF. The DNA for the CDR3 is TGCAGCGTTGAACTGGGAACTGAAGCTTTCTTT.

This clonotype appeared many times. The chain couples TRBV6-5 to TRBJ2-7; 8 nucleotides agree with TRBD1. After removal of 2 bases from V and 2 bases from J, the junction contained 5 bases not matched to a gene. CDR1 MNHEY and CDR2 SVGAGI come from the germline V gene. CDR3 length: 15 amino acids. CDR3 sequence reads: CASSYLEDRAYEQYF. The CDR3 coding sequence is TGTGCCAGCAGTTACCTGGAGGACAGGGCCTACGAGCAGTACTTC.

The chain links TRBV3-1 to TRBJ2-6; D is perhaps TRBD1 (5 bases). CDR3 length: 15 amino acids. Trimming took 3 bases from V and 0 from J, leaving 6 bases between them. Germline values: CDR1 LGHDT, CDR2 YNNKEL (reference sequence). The CDR3 is CASSHRVSGANVLTF. The CDR3 bases are TGTGCCAGCAGCCACAGGGTCTCTGGGGCCAACGTCCTGACTTTC.

The sample holds many counts of this clonotype. The CDR3 DNA follows: TGTGCCAGTAGGTCCCACAGGGATTCTCCTGGAAACACCATATATTTT. Translated: CASRSHRDSPGNTIYF. This chain links TRBV19 with TRBJ1-3, with a tentative D call TRBD1 (6 bases). The CDR3 is 16 residues long. Trimming left V 6 bases short and J 2 bases short, with 17 bases between. Germline V gene lookup returns CDR1 LNHDA and CDR2 SQIVND (reference sequence).

This clonotype has just a few counts. CDR3 sequence reads: CASTLLAEREVTGELFF. Written as DNA, the CDR3 is TGTGCCAGCACCCTACTAGCGGAGAGGGAGGTTACCGGGGAGCTGTTTTTT. The chain joins TRBV28 to TRBJ2-2, with TRBD2 matching over 8 bases. This CDR3 has 17 residues. Germline-derived CDR1 and CDR2 are MDHEN and SYDVKM. V lost 7 bases, J lost 5 bases, and 15 bases stayed unmatched.

J is TRBJ2-6 and V is TRBV6-2 or TRBV6-3; D unclear. This CDR3 region has 16 residues. From germline, CDR1 is MNHEY and CDR2 SVGEGT. V was trimmed by 4 bases and J by 4 bases, leaving 14 bases between them. The CDR3 nucleotides are TGTGCCAGCAGTTCCCGCCAGCCCCTCGGGGCCAACGTCCTGACTTTC. Residues: CASSSRQPLGANVLTF.

This rearrangement joins TRBV27 to TRBJ1-6, with 9 bases fitting TRBD1. The CDR3 loop spans 14 amino acids. V gave up 6 bases and J gave up 9 bases; unmatched junction bases: 6. CDR1 is MNHEY, CDR2 SMNVEV, per germline (reference sequence). This CDR3 is CASSPDRGISPLHF. The CDR3 bases are TGTGCCAGCAGCCCAGACAGGGGGATTTCACCCCTCCACTTT.

Ten or more counts support this clonotype. One end of the junction is discordant with germline, which a read error may explain. The rearrangement links TRBV28 to TRBJ1-2; TRBD1 is a possible D gene (6 bases). CDR1 and CDR2 (germline): MDHEN, SYDVKM. The CDR3 consists of 14 residues. DNA of the CDR3: TGTGCCAGCAGTTTAAGTCAGGCCCCGGGGGGCTGCACCTTC. The encoded protein is CASSLSQAPGGCTF.

This clonotype occurred a few times. V gene TRBV29-1 combines with J gene TRBJ2-3; no clear D. The CDR3 runs 11 residues. V gave up 8 bases and J gave up 6 bases, with 12 bases separating them. CDR1 is SQVTM and CDR2 is ANQGSEA in the germline V gene. The CDR3 sequence: CSLRFGDTQYF. DNA for the CDR3: TGCAGCCTCCGATTCGGGGATACGCAGTATTTT.

Ten or more counts support this clonotype. The chain is built from TRBV12-3 or TRBV12-4 and TRBJ2-7, with 7 positions matching TRBD1. J lost 2 bases, V lost 4 bases, and 8 bases had no gene match. There are 15 residues in the CDR3. CDR3 protein: CASSSGQGDPYEQYF. CDR3 DNA sequence: TGTGCCAGCAGTTCGGGGCAGGGGGACCCCTACGAGCAGTACTTC.

This clonotype showed up just a few times. The DNA for the CDR3 is TGTGCCAGCAGCTTGGGACTACCACTCTACGAGCAGTACTTC. It translates to CASSLGLPLYEQYF. The chain combines TRBV7-8 with TRBJ2-7, with 7 bases aligning to TRBD2. Germline CDR1 and CDR2: SGHVS and FQNEAQ. CDR3 length: 14 residues. Unmatched junction bases numbered 5, after V lost 3 bases and J lost 3 bases.

The chain is built from TRBV5-3 and TRBJ1-2, with 8 bases lining up with TRBD1. TRBV5-3 has ORF status, its function being uncertain. J gave up 2 bases and V 6 bases, and 9 bases lay outside the gene matches. The CDR3 runs 15 residues. CDR3 sequence reads: CARTQQGDQNYGYTF. CDR3 in DNA: TGTGCCAGAACCCAACAGGGGGATCAAAACTATGGCTACACCTTC.

This chain links TRBV6-1 with TRBJ2-7; D call uncertain. The V end lost 6 bases, the J end lost 5 bases, and 20 bases lay between the germline ends. The CDR3 has 15 residues. Germline CDR1 is MNHNS and CDR2 is SASEGT. The CDR3 protein is CASRRSGRSAHEQYF. Written as DNA, the CDR3 is TGTGCCAGCAGGCGGTCAGGACGGAGTGCCCACGAGCAGTACTTC.

This clonotype was observed many times. This chain uses TRBV19 with TRBJ1-2; 7 nucleotides match TRBD1. CDR1 and CDR2 from the germline V gene are LNHDA and SQIVND (reference sequence). Unmatched junction bases numbered 7, after V lost 3 bases and J lost 3 bases. The CDR3 is 15 residues long. The CDR3 spells CASSIWRDRYYGYTF. The DNA for the CDR3 is TGTGCCAGTAGTATTTGGAGGGACAGATACTATGGCTACACCTTC.

The V gene is TRBV7-6, the J gene TRBJ2-2; TRBD2 aligns across 8 bases. Germline V CDR1 and CDR2: SGHVS, FNYEAQ. V lost 3 bases, J lost 6 bases, and 6 bases stayed unmatched. This CDR3 has 15 residues. CDR3 amino acids: CASSLSGSGAGELFF. In DNA, the CDR3 is TGTGCCAGCAGCTTGAGCGGGAGCGGCGCCGGGGAGCTGTTTTTT.

The chain combines TRBV4-1 with TRBJ1-1; 8 nucleotides match TRBD1. Germline loops: CDR1 MGHRA, CDR2 YSYEKL. V was pared by 4 bases and J by 4 bases, with 11 bases of the junction left unmatched. The CDR3 has 16 amino acids. The CDR3 DNA sequence: TGCGCCAGCAGCCTCACCGCCGGGACAGGCTCCACTGAAGCTTTCTTT. As protein: CASSLTAGTGSTEAFF.

This clonotype was seen only once. The genes are TRBV19 and TRBJ2-2, with 11 bases fitting TRBD2. The trim removed 4 bases at V and 5 bases at J, leaving 9 bases unmatched. CDR3 length equals 17 residues. From germline, CDR1 is LNHDA and CDR2 SQIVND (reference sequence). CDR3 loop: CASSRSRTSGRTGELFF. For the CDR3, the DNA is TGTGCCAGTAGTAGATCTCGGACTAGCGGGCGAACCGGGGAGCTGTTTTTT. The whole variable domain, remainder taken from reference TRBV19 and TRBJ2-2, is DGGITQSPKYLFRKEGQNVTLSCEQNLNHDAMYWYRQDPGQGLRLIYYSQIVNDFQKGDIAEGYSVSREKKESFPLTVTSAQKNPTAFYLCASSRSRTSGRTGELFFGEGSRLTVL.

The table lists this clonotype with a few counts. The CDR3 region has the DNA TGTGCCAGCAGTGAGGGGCGGTCACCCTCCTACGAGCAGTACTTC. Its protein is CASSEGRSPSYEQYF. This chain joins TRBV6-1 and TRBJ2-7; TRBD1 might be the D (5 bases). CDR3 length: 15 residues. Germline V CDR1 and CDR2: MNHNS, SASEGT. The V gene lost 3 bases and the J gene lost 0 bases, with 12 bases spanning the gap.

There are many counts of this clonotype. This chain joins TRBV10-3 and TRBJ2-5; TRBD2 matches at 8 bases. The V gene's germline CDR1 is ENHRY and CDR2 SYGVKD. V shed 3 bases, J shed 1 base, and the junction held 7 bases outside the gene matches. CDR3 length equals 16 residues. The chain's CDR3 is CAISELSGETQETQYF. The DNA for the CDR3 is TGTGCCATCAGTGAACTTAGCGGGGAGACCCAAGAGACCCAGTACTTC.

This clonotype was seen many times. The J gene is TRBJ2-7, the V gene TRBV28; D is uncertain. V was pared by 8 bases and J by 4 bases, with 12 bases between. Germline-derived CDR1 and CDR2 are MDHEN and SYDVKM. This CDR3 region has 12 residues. The CDR3 bases are TGTGCCAGCCCCCCCGGTTGGTACGAGCAGTACTTC. This sequence encodes CASPPGWYEQYF.